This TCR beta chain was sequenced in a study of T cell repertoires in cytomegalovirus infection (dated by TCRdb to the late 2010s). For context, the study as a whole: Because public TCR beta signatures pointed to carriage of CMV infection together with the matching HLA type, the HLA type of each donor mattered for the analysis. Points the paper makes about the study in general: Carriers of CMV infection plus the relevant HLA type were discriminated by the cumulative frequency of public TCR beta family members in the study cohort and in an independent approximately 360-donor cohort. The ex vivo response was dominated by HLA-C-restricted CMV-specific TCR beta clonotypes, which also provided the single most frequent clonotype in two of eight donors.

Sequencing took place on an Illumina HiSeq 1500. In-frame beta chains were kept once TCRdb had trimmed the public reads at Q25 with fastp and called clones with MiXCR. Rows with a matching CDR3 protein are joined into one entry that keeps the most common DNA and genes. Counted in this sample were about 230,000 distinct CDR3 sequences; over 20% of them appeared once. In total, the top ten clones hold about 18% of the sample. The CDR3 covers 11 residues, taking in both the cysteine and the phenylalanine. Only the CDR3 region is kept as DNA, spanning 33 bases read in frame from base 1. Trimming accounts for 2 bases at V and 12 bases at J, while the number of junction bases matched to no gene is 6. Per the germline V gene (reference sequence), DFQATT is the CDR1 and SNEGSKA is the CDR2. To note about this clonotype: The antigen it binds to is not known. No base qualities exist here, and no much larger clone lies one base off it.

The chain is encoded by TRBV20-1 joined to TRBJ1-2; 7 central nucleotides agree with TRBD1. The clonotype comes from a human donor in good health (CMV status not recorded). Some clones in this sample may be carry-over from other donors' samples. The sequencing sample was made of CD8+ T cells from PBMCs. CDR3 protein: CSARPQGGHTF. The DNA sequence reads TGCAGTGCTAGACCCCAGGGGGGTCACACCTTC.